The table lists the clone carrying this T cell receptor (beta chain) with a few counts. Antigen specificity is unknown. This record belongs to a study of T cells after yellow fever vaccination. Study findings and constraints: CD4 and CD8 compartments shared a small share of clonotypes, likely from convergent recombination.

One entry per CDR3 protein results from TCRdb running MiXCR on the 5' RACE reads. Among nearly 70,000 distinct CDR3 sequences listed, less than 8.5% were seen once. The CDR3 length is 18 residues. With 0 bases removed from V and 0 bases from J, the gap between germline ends came to 16 bases. Germline V lookup: CDR1 KGHDR, CDR2 SFDVKD. The material sequenced was CD8+ T cells sorted from PBMCs, taken 35 to 50 days after the first yellow fever vaccination. The chain links TRBV24-1 to TRBJ2-5; D may be TRBD1 or TRBD2 (6 bases each). The receptor was derived from a man between 18 and 29 years old who received the YFV17D yellow fever vaccine. This CDR3 reads CATSDLPMRDKHQETQYF. CDR3 in DNA: TGTGCCACCAGTGATTTGCCCATGCGGGACAAGCACCAAGAGACCCAGTACTTC.